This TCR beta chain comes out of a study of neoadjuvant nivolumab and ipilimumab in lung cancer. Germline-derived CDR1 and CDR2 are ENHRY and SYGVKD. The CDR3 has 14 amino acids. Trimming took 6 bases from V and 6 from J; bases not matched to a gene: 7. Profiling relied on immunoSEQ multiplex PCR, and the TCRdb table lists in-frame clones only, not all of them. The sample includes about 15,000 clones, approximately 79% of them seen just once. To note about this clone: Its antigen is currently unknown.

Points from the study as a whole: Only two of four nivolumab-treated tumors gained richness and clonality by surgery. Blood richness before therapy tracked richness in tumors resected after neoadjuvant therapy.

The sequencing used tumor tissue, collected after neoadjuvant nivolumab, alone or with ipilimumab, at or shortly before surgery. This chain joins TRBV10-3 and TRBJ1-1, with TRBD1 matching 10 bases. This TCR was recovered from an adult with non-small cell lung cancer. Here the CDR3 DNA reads TGTGCCATCAGGGGACAGGGGACTTCCCCTGAAGCTTTCTTT. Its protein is CAIRGQGTSPEAFF.